Each of the 21 T cell receptor beta chains below was sequenced from the same sample in a study of blood T cells in healthy people across ages (dated by TCRdb to about 2015). The protocol used for the library was 5' RACE. The sequencer was an Illumina HiSeq 2500. A second PCR of 7 to 11 cycles was performed with a sample-barcoded 5' primer and a J-beta primer mix. The public reads were reanalyzed by TCRdb: fastp trimming at Q25, MiXCR alignment, in-frame beta chains only. Identical CDR3 protein sequences are pooled into one entry, listed with their most common genes and DNA. A total of 890,000 or so distinct CDR3 sequences appear in this sample, 62% of them only once. Clones ranked in the top ten supply approximately 30% of the sample. Specimen: blood. These receptors came from a man aged 25 to 45 in good health.

This clonotype was counted only a few times. The rearrangement links TRBV29-1 to TRBJ2-3; 9 nucleotides align to TRBD1. The trim removed 7 bases at V and 2 bases at J, leaving 10 bases unmatched. Germline-derived CDR1 and CDR2 are SQVTM and ANQGSEA. The CDR3 contains 15 residues. The CDR3 here is CSAAGTGPFTDTQYF. Written as DNA, the CDR3 is TGCAGCGCCGCCGGGACAGGGCCTTTCACAGATACGCAGTATTTT.

The sample holds a few counts of this clonotype. The CDR3 DNA is TGTGCCAGCAGCGCGCATGGTGCAGGGGGCGGGGAGACCCAGTACTTC. Protein: CASSAHGAGGGETQYF. J is TRBJ2-5 and V is TRBV9; 8 nucleotides align to TRBD1. The germline V gene encodes CDR1 SGDLS and CDR2 YYNGEE. Unmatched junction bases numbered 12, after V lost 3 bases and J lost 5 bases. The CDR3 spans 16 residues.

Concerning this clonotype itself: An end of the junction differs from the germline gene, which may be a read error. The rearrangement links TRBV4-3 to TRBJ2-1; unclear D gene. Germline V gives CDR1 LGHNA, CDR2 YSLEER. The CDR3 loop spans 15 amino acids. CDR3 sequence (DNA): TGCACCAGCAGCCAAGAAGGGTTCTCCTACAATGAGCAGTTCTTC. It encodes CTSSQEGFSYNEQFF.

A few counts support this clonotype. The chain links TRBV11-2 to TRBJ2-1; 7 bases line up with TRBD1. The CDR3 spans 15 residues. The V and J ends lost 5 bases and 8 bases, in that order; junction bases with no gene match: 12. Germline V gene data show CDR1 as SGHAT and CDR2 as FQNNGV. CDR3 coding DNA: TGTGCCAGCAGCAGGGGACAGTCGCGGTCGGATGAGCAGTTCTTC. It is translated as CASSRGQSRSDEQFF.

The genes are TRBV7-2 and TRBJ1-2; D perhaps matches TRBD1 (5 bases). V was clipped by 5 bases and J by 6 bases, with 16 bases between them. Germline CDR1 is SGHTA and CDR2 is FQGNSA. This CDR3 spans 14 amino acids. The CDR3 DNA follows: TGTGCCAGCAGCACTCGGGTTGGGGGGAATGGCTACACCTTC. Translation: CASSTRVGGNGYTF.

The V call is TRBV20-1, the J call TRBJ2-2, with 9 bases lining up with TRBD2. Germline CDR1 DFQATT, CDR2 SNEGSKA (reference sequence). The CDR3 spans 15 residues. Germline trimming cut 4 bases from V and 4 bases from J; bases unmatched to any gene: 7. This CDR3 reads CSAKRTTSGTGELFF. In DNA, the CDR3 is TGCAGTGCTAAGCGAACGACTAGCGGCACCGGGGAGCTGTTTTTT.

The chain is built from TRBV28 and TRBJ2-5; 10 nucleotides agree with TRBD1. Trimming cost V 5 bases and J 5 bases; bases outside gene matches: 8. The CDR3 has 15 amino acids. From germline, CDR1 is MDHEN and CDR2 SYDVKM. The CDR3 sequence: CASSVAGTGVETQYF. CDR3 coding DNA: TGTGCCAGCAGTGTTGCCGGGACAGGGGTTGAGACCCAGTACTTC.

The rearrangement links TRBV6-5 to TRBJ1-6; no definite D call. Germline V gives CDR1 MNHEY, CDR2 SVGAGI. The CDR3 consists of 15 residues. V dropped 6 bases and J dropped 2 bases, with 11 bases sitting between them. The CDR3 spells CASRPGETYNSPLHF. CDR3 DNA: TGTGCCAGCAGACCCGGAGAGACCTATAATTCACCCCTCCACTTT.

The CDR3 region is CATSTGGGYTF. The CDR3 region has the DNA TGTGCCACCAGCACAGGAGGAGGCTACACCTTC. The J gene is TRBJ1-2, the V gene TRBV15; D is unclear. Germline V lookup: CDR1 LNHNV, CDR2 YYDKDF (reference sequence). The CDR3 contains 11 residues. The germline V and J ends were trimmed by 4 bases and 8 bases, with 8 bases remaining between them. The variable domain in full, completed from reference TRBV15 and TRBJ1-2, reads DAMVIQNPRYQVTQFGKPVTLSCSQTLNHNVMYWYQQKSSQAPKLLFHYYDKDFNNEADTPDNFQSRRPNTSFCFLDIRSPGLGDTAMYLCATSTGGGYTFGSGTRLTVV.

V is TRBV20-1 and J is TRBJ2-1; D is ambiguous. Germline assignment: CDR1 DFQATT and CDR2 SNEGSKA (reference sequence). Trimming left V 0 bases short and J 4 bases short, with 16 bases between. The CDR3 is 16 amino acids. The CDR3 region is CSARDGPPLQYNEQFF. DNA for the CDR3: TGCAGTGCTAGAGATGGCCCGCCTCTGCAATACAATGAGCAGTTCTTC.

This chain joins TRBV4-3 and TRBJ1-2; D is unresolved. Germline assignment: CDR1 LGHNA and CDR2 YSLEER. Trimming took 0 bases from V and 2 from J, leaving 10 bases between them. The CDR3 loop spans 15 amino acids. CDR3 sequence (DNA): TGCGCCAGCAGCCAAGATCCCAAGGAGAACTATGGCTACACCTTC. It specifies CASSQDPKENYGYTF.

The rearrangement uses TRBV5-1 and TRBJ1-1, with D possibly TRBD1 on 5 matching bases. The V gene's germline CDR1 is SGHRS and CDR2 YFSETQ. The V and J ends lost 1 base and 3 bases respectively, with 10 bases between them. This CDR3 is 14 amino acids long. The CDR3 loop reads CASSLRGRHTEAFF. CDR3 DNA sequence: TGCGCCAGCAGCTTGAGGGGCAGACACACTGAAGCTTTCTTT.

The rearrangement uses TRBV20-1 and TRBJ2-2; 7 bases map to TRBD2. The CDR3 contains 16 residues. Germline CDR1 and CDR2: DFQATT and SNEGSKA (reference sequence). Germline trimming cut 0 bases from V and 0 bases from J; bases unmatched to any gene: 4. CDR3 in DNA: TGCAGTGCTAGAGATGAGCGGGGACCGAACACCGGGGAGCTGTTTTTT. It specifies CSARDERGPNTGELFF.

This clonotype was detected many times. The chain couples TRBV20-1 to TRBJ2-1; TRBD2 is a possible D gene (5 bases). Germline CDR1 is DFQATT and CDR2 is SNEGSKA (reference sequence). The CDR3 is 14 amino acids. The V end was cut by 6 bases, the J end by 0 bases, with 12 bases between. Written as DNA, the CDR3 is TGCAGTGCCGTCGGACTCCTCTCCTACAATGAGCAGTTCTTC. It yields the protein CSAVGLLSYNEQFF.

The rearrangement links TRBV29-1 to TRBJ2-1; no firm D call. V lost 4 bases and J lost 6, with 10 bases in between. Germline V CDR1 and CDR2: SQVTM, ANQGSEA. There are 12 residues in the CDR3. CDR3 protein: CSVVDFFNEQFF. As DNA, the CDR3 is TGCAGCGTTGTAGATTTCTTCAATGAGCAGTTCTTC.

This clonotype showed up just a few times. The rearrangement links TRBV20-1 to TRBJ2-5; possibly TRBD1 for D (6 bases). The CDR3 runs to 14 residues. Trimming took off 6 bases at V and 5 bases at J, with 19 bases between the two ends. Germline V gene lookup returns CDR1 DFQATT and CDR2 SNEGSKA (reference sequence). CDR3 sequence: CSASDRNQGETQYF. The CDR3 nucleotides are TGCAGTGCGTCCGACAGGAATCAAGGGGAGACCCAGTACTTC.

This rearrangement joins TRBV7-2 to TRBJ2-5; TRBD1 is a possible D gene (5 bases). Germline V gene lookup returns CDR1 SGHTA and CDR2 FQGNSA. There are 17 residues in the CDR3. V lost 2 bases to trimming and J lost 0 bases, with 16 bases between them. CDR3 loop: CASSLIQGTTYQETQYF. The CDR3 coding sequence is TGTGCCAGCAGCTTAATCCAGGGTACCACGTACCAAGAGACCCAGTACTTC.

The sample holds a few counts of this clonotype. The chain joins TRBV5-1 to TRBJ2-7, with unresolved D. Germline V gene lookup returns CDR1 SGHRS and CDR2 YFSETQ. V was trimmed by 4 bases and J by 0 bases, leaving 14 bases between them. There are 15 residues in the CDR3. This chain's CDR3 is CASSENNSPSYEQYF. The CDR3 DNA is TGCGCCAGCAGCGAGAACAATTCCCCCTCCTACGAGCAGTACTTC.

The CDR3 DNA sequence: TGTGCCAGCAGCTTGGTAGGGCTAGCGGGGGGGATTCGAGAGACCCAGTACTTC. It encodes CASSLVGLAGGIRETQYF. The chain is built from TRBV5-5 and TRBJ2-5; the match to TRBD2 covers 12 bases. The V and J ends lost 0 bases and 4 bases, in that order; junction bases with no gene match: 10. Per germline, CDR1 SGHKS and CDR2 YYEKEE (reference sequence). The CDR3 covers 18 residues.

The chain employs TRBV27 and TRBJ1-5; possibly TRBD1 for D (6 bases). Trimming removed 6 bases from V and 6 bases from J, with 12 bases in between. The CDR3 runs 13 residues. CDR1 MNHEY and CDR2 SMNVEV come from the germline V gene (reference sequence). The CDR3 nucleotides are TGTGCCAGCAGCCCGGGGGCAGGTCAGCCCCAGCATTTT. Its translation is CASSPGAGQPQHF.

The chain employs TRBV27 and TRBJ2-6; D may be TRBD1 (6 bases). Germline assignment: CDR1 MNHEY and CDR2 SMNVEV (reference sequence). This CDR3 is 15 amino acids long. V lost 5 bases and J 4 bases, leaving 12 bases between the germline ends. The CDR3 loop reads CASSPDRQGANVLTF. CDR3 nucleotides: TGTGCCAGCAGTCCTGACAGGCAAGGGGCCAACGTCCTGACTTTC. The variable domain in full, with the rest retrieved from reference TRBV27 and TRBJ2-6, is EAQVTQNPRYLITVTGKKLTVTCSQNMNHEYMSWYRQDPGLGLRQIYYSMNVEVTDKGDVPEGYKVSRKEKRNFPLILESPSPNQTSLYFCASSPDRQGANVLTFGAGSRLTVL.